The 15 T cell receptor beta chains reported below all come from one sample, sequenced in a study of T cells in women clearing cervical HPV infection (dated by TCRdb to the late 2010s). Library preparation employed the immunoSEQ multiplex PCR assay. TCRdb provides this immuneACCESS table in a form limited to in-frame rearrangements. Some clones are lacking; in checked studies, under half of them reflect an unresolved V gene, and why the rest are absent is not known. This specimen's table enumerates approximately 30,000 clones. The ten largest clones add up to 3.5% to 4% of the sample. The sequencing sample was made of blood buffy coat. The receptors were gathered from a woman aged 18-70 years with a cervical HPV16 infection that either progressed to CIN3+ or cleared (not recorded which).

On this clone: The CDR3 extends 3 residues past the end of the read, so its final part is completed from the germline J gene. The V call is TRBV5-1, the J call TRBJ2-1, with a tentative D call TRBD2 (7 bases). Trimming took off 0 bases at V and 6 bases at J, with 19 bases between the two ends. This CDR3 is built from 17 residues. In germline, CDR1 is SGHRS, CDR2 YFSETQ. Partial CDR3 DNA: TGCGCCAGCAGCTTGGAGTGGGTGGGGGGGCCGGGCAATGAG. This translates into CASSLEWVGGPGNE. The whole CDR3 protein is CASSLEWVGGPGNEQFF.

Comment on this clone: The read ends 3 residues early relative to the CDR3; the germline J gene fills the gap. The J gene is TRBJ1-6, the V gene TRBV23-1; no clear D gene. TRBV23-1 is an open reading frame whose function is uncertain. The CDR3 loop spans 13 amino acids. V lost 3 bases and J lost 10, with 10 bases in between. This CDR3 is CASSHPSGSPLHF. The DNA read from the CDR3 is TGCGCCAGCAGTCATCCGTCAGGATCACCC.

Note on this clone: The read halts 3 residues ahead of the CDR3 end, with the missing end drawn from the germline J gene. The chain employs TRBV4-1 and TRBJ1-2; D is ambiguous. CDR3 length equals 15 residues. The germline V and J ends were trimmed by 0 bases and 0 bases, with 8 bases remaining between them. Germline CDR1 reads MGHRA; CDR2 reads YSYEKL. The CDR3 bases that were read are TGCGCCAGCAGCCAAGATGGGCCAGCTAACTATGGC. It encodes CASSQDGPANYG. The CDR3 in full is CASSQDGPANYGYTF.

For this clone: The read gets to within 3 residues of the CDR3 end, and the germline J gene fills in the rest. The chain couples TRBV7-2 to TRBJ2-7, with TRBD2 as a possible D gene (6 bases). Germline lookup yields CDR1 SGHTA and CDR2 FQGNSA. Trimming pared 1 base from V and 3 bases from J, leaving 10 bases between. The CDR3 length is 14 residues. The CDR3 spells CASSLVPGDYEQYF. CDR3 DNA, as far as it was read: TGTGCCAGCAGCTTAGTACCGGGGGACTACGAG.

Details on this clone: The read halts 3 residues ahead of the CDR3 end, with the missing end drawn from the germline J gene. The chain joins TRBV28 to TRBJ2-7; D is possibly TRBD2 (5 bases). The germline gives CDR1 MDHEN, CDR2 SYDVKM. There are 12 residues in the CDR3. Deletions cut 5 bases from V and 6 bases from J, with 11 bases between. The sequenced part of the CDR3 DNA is TGTGCCAGCAGTCCCCGGGGTGGCGAG. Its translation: CASSPRGGE. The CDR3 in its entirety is CASSPRGGEQYF. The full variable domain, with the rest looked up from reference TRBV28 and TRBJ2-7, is DVKVTQSSRYLVKRTGEKVFLECVQDMDHENMFWYRQDPGLGLRLIYFSYDVKMKEKGDIPEGYSVSREKKERFSLILESASTNQTSMYLCASSPRGGEQYFGPGTRLTVT.

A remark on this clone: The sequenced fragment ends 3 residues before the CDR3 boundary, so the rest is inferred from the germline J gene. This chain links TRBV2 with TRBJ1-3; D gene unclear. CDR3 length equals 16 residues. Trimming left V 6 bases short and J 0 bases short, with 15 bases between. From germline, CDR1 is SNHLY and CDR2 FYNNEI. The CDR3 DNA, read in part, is TGTGCCAGCAGCGTGACTTTTTTTCCCTCTGGAAACACC. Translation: CASSVTFFPSGNT. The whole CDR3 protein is CASSVTFFPSGNTIYF.

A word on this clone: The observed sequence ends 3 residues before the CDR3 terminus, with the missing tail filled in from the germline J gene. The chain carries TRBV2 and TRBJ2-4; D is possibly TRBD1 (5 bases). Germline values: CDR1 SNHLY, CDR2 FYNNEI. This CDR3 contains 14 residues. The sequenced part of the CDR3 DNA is TGTGCCAGCAGTCAAGGACAAAGCTTTTATGGT. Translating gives CASSQGQSFYG. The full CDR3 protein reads CASSQGQSFYGQYF. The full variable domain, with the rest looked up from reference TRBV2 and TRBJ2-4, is EPEVTQTPSHQVTQMGQEVILRCVPISNHLYFYWYRQILGQKVEFLVSFYNNEISEKSEIFDDQFSVERPDGSNFTLKIRSTKLEDSAMYFCASSQGQSFYGQYFGAGTRLSVL.

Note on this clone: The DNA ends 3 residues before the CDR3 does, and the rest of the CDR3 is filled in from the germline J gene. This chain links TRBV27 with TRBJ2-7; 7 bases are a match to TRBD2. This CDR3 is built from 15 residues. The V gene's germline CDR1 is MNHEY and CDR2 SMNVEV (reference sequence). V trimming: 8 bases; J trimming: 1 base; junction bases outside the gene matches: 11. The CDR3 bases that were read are TGTGCCAGCTGCCGGCGGGGGTCCTTGTCCTACGAG. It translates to CASCRRGSLSYE. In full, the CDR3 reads CASCRRGSLSYEQYF.

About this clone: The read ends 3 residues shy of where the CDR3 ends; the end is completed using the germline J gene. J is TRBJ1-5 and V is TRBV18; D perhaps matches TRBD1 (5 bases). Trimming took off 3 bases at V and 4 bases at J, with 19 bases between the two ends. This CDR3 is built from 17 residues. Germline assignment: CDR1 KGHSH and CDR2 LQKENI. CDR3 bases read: TGTGCCAGCTCACCCAACATCGTTCGGGGGGGGAATCAGCCC. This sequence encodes CASSPNIVRGGNQP. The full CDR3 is CASSPNIVRGGNQPQHF.

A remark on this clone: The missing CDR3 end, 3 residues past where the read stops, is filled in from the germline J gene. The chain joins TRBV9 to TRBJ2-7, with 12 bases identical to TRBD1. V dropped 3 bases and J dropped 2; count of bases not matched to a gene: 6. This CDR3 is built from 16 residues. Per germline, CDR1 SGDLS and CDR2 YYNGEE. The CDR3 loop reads CASSGDRGLGTYEQYF. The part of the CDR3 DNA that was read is TGTGCCAGCAGCGGGGACAGGGGGCTAGGGACCTACGAG.

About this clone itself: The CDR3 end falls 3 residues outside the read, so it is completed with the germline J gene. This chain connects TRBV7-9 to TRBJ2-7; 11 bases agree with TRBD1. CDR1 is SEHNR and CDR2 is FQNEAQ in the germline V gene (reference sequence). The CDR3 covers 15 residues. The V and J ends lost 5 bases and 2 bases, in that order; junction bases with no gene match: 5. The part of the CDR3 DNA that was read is TGTGCCAGCAGCCCCCCGGACAGGGGGCCCTACGAG. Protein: CASSPPDRGPYE. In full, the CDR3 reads CASSPPDRGPYEQYF.

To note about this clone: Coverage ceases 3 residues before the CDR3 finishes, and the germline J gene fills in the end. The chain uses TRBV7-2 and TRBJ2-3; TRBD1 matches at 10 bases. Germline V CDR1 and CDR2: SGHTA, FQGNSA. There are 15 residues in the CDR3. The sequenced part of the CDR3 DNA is TGTGCCAGCAGCTTGGAGACAGGGGGCAATCAGCCG. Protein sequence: CASSLETGGNQP. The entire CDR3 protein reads CASSLETGGNQPQYF.

CDR3 sequence: CASSPRTGTEAFF. CDR3 DNA, as far as it was read: TGTGCCAGTAGTCCCCGGACAGGGACTGAA. V usage is TRBV19 and J usage is TRBJ1-1, with TRBD1 matching 8 bases. The read finishes 3 residues shy of the CDR3 end, and the germline J gene is used to complete it. The germline V gene has CDR1 LNHDA and CDR2 SQIVND (reference sequence). The CDR3 length is 13 residues. Losses at the gene ends were 5 bases for V and 5 bases for J; bases not matched to a gene: 4.

The CDR3: CASSSGLAGGLFSYEQYF. The part of the CDR3 DNA that was read is TGCGCCAGCAGCTCAGGACTAGCGGGGGGACTTTTCTCCTACGAG. The rearrangement uses TRBV5-1 and TRBJ2-7; 14 positions match TRBD2. With the read ending 3 residues before the CDR3 end, the germline J gene is used to fill in that end. V dropped 3 bases and J dropped 0; count of bases not matched to a gene: 8. The CDR3 is made up of 18 amino acids. Germline V CDR1 and CDR2: SGHRS, YFSETQ.

The CDR3: CSVEDLRPRGYTF. Incomplete CDR3 DNA: TGCAGCGTTGAAGATCTACGGCCGCGGGGC. This sequence joins TRBV29-1 and TRBJ1-2; no clear D. The CDR3 end is not reached by the read, which stops 3 residues before it; the germline J gene fills it in. The CDR3 is made up of 13 amino acids. Germline CDR1 is SQVTM and CDR2 is ANQGSEA.